This entry lists 32 T cell receptor beta chains sequenced from one sample in a study of blood T cell repertoires in COVID-19. The repertoire was sequenced with immunoSEQ multiplex PCR; TCRdb's copy has only in-frame clones and lacks some. This table holds approximately 120,000 clones, roughly 86% found once. Sequencing used peripheral blood. The receptors shown here come from a human donor in a cohort sampled during active COVID-19.

V is TRBV4-3 and J is TRBJ2-1; 8 bases fit TRBD2. V shed 3 bases and J 6 bases; nucleotides not matched to a gene: 16. The CDR3 runs to 18 residues. Germline V CDR1 and CDR2: LGHNA, YSLEER. The CDR3 here is CASSHLNWSGRGANEQFF. Written as DNA, the CDR3 is TGCGCCAGCAGCCATCTAAACTGGAGCGGGAGAGGGGCCAATGAGCAGTTCTTC.

This clone was recorded once. The V gene is TRBV19, the J gene TRBJ2-5, with TRBD1 as a possible D gene (7 bases). Germline CDR1 reads LNHDA; CDR2 reads SQIVND (reference sequence). V was pared by 8 bases and J by 4 bases, with 20 bases between. This CDR3 has 15 residues. The CDR3 DNA is TGTGCCAGTGGTGCGGCAGGGCAGGGGGGAGAGACCCAGTACTTC. Translating gives CASGAAGQGGETQYF. Looking up the rest from reference TRBV19 and TRBJ2-5 gives the full variable domain: DGGITQSPKYLFRKEGQNVTLSCEQNLNHDAMYWYRQDPGQGLRLIYYSQIVNDFQKGDIAEGYSVSREKKESFPLTVTSAQKNPTAFYLCASGAAGQGGETQYFGPGTRLLVL.

This chain links TRBV10-1 with TRBJ2-3; 10 bases agree with TRBD2. The CDR3 length is 15 residues. CDR1 is WNHNN, CDR2 SYGVQD, per germline (reference sequence). Losses at the gene ends were 4 bases for V and 5 bases for J; bases not matched to a gene: 6. The CDR3: CASSARAGGKDTQYF. In DNA form, the CDR3 reads TGCGCCAGCAGTGCTCGAGCGGGAGGGAAAGATACGCAGTATTTT.

This sequence joins TRBV28 and TRBJ1-3; TRBD1 is a possible D gene (5 bases). Looked up from germline, CDR1 is MDHEN and CDR2 is SYDVKM. The CDR3 has 18 residues. V shed 2 bases and J shed 0 bases, with 17 bases lying between them. The CDR3 spells CASSLSFVSGDSGNTIYF. The CDR3 nucleotides read TGTGCCAGCAGTTTAAGCTTTGTTTCGGGGGACTCTGGAAACACCATATATTTT.

This clone has only one observation. The J gene is TRBJ2-1, the V gene TRBV19; 10 bases fit TRBD1. The CDR3 is 15 amino acids. CDR1 and CDR2 from the germline V gene are LNHDA and SQIVND (reference sequence). V gave up 5 bases and J gave up 8 bases; unmatched junction bases: 9. This CDR3 reads CASSLTGTGDHEQFF. In nucleotides, the CDR3 is TGTGCCAGTAGTCTTACCGGGACAGGGGATCATGAGCAGTTCTTC.

The genes are TRBV6-5 and TRBJ1-1, with D possibly matching TRBD1 (5 bases). CDR1 is MNHEY, CDR2 SVGAGI, per germline. The CDR3 is 14 amino acids. V was shortened by 6 bases and J by 0 bases, with 11 bases between the two germline ends. CDR3 region: CASSAGPLNTEAFF. The CDR3 DNA reads TGTGCCAGCAGCGCGGGACCATTGAACACTGAAGCTTTCTTT.

J is TRBJ2-7 and V is TRBV21-1; the table calls TRBD2, which could not be checked here. TRBV21-1 is a pseudogene locus. CDR3 size: 16 residues. CDR3: CASSKASEVADYEQYF. The CDR3, as DNA: TGTGCCAGCAGCAAAGCCTCGGAGGTAGCGGACTACGAGCAGTACTTC.

There are a few counts of this clone. The chain joins TRBV4-1 to TRBJ2-2; 7 bases align to TRBD1. Germline lookup yields CDR1 MGHRA and CDR2 YSYEKL. The V segment lost 1 base and the J segment 4 bases; nucleotides outside the gene matches: 6. The CDR3 extends over 16 amino acids. The DNA of the CDR3 is TGCGCCAGCAGCCAAGGACAGGGCTTGAGCACCGGGGAGCTGTTTTTT. The encoded protein is CASSQGQGLSTGELFF.

The sample holds one count of this clone. The chain uses TRBV20-1 and TRBJ2-5; 7 nucleotides agree with TRBD2. This CDR3 contains 11 residues. Losses at the gene ends were 6 bases for V and 5 bases for J; bases not matched to a gene: 3. The germline gives CDR1 DFQATT, CDR2 SNEGSKA (reference sequence). The CDR3 nucleotides read TGCAGTGCCTGGACTAGGGAGACCCAGTACTTC. Amino acids: CSAWTRETQYF.

The rearrangement links TRBV4-1 to TRBJ1-4; D gene unclear. Germline lookup yields CDR1 MGHRA and CDR2 YSYEKL. This CDR3 region has 16 residues. Trimming cost V 4 bases and J 0 bases, with 12 bases left between them. This CDR3 reads CASSPGDRATNEKLFF. The CDR3 DNA is TGCGCCAGCAGCCCCGGGGATAGGGCAACTAATGAAAAACTGTTTTTT.

V and J are TRBV21-1 and TRBJ2-3; the table's D gene call, TRBD1, was not cross checked with the DNA. TRBV21-1 is designated a pseudogene. The length of the CDR3 is 15 residues. CDR3 in amino acids: CASSLTGPGTDTQYF. The DNA for the CDR3 is TGTGCCAGCAGCCTCACAGGACCTGGTACAGATACGCAGTATTTT.

This chain uses TRBV4-1 with TRBJ2-3; 9 positions match TRBD2. Losses at the gene ends were 3 bases for V and 0 bases for J; bases not matched to a gene: 7. Germline-derived CDR1 and CDR2 are MGHRA and YSYEKL. The CDR3 consists of 17 residues. The CDR3 loop reads CASSHRLAASSTDTQYF. In DNA form, the CDR3 reads TGCGCCAGCAGCCACCGACTAGCGGCGTCTAGCACAGATACGCAGTATTTT.

The chain has TRBV9 and TRBJ2-5; TRBD2 agrees at 8 bases. The CDR3 is 14 residues long. Germline-derived CDR1 and CDR2 are SGDLS and YYNGEE. Losses at the gene ends were 7 bases for V and 2 bases for J; bases not matched to a gene: 7. The CDR3 loop is CASAIREGQETQYF. The DNA of the CDR3 is TGTGCCAGCGCCATCCGGGAGGGTCAAGAGACCCAGTACTTC.

J is TRBJ2-7 and V is TRBV19; TRBD1 is a possible D gene (5 bases). The germline CDR1 and CDR2 sequences are LNHDA and SQIVND (reference sequence). This CDR3 is 16 amino acids long. With 3 bases removed from V and 2 bases from J, the gap between germline ends came to 17 bases. The chain's CDR3 is CASSIAPRGTTYEQYF. The DNA for the CDR3 is TGTGCCAGTAGTATCGCACCAAGGGGAACCACCTACGAGCAGTACTTC.

The chain combines TRBV3-1 (or the pseudogene TRBV3-2) with TRBJ1-5, with TRBD1 matching 7 bases. Germline V gives CDR1 LGHDT, CDR2 YNNKEL (reference sequence). J gave up 1 base and V 4 bases, and 1 base lay outside the gene matches. This CDR3 comprises 14 residues. The CDR3 region has the DNA TGTGCCAGCAGCCCAGGGGGAAGCAATCAGCCCCAGCATTTT. This translates into CASSPGGSNQPQHF.

The chain is built from TRBV19 and TRBJ2-2; D might be TRBD2 (5 bases). CDR1 is LNHDA and CDR2 is SQIVND in the germline V gene (reference sequence). The CDR3 totals 16 residues. V lost 0 bases and J lost 7, with 15 bases in between. Here the CDR3 DNA reads TGTGCCAGTAGTATAGATCTAGCAGCTCGACACGGGGAGCTGTTTTTT. It translates to CASSIDLAARHGELFF.

The genes are TRBV4-1 and TRBJ2-7; TRBD1 agrees at 8 bases. V gave up 3 bases and J gave up 5 bases; unmatched junction bases: 9. The length of the CDR3 is 15 residues. Looked up from germline, CDR1 is MGHRA and CDR2 is YSYEKL. The CDR3 coding sequence is TGCGCCAGCAGCCACATAGGACAGGGCCGCCACGAGCAGTACTTC. This encodes CASSHIGQGRHEQYF.

The chain employs TRBV28 and TRBJ1-5, with D tentatively TRBD1 (6 bases). Between the trimmed V and J ends, which lost 3 bases and 7 bases, there was a span of 13 bases. Looked up from germline, CDR1 is MDHEN and CDR2 is SYDVKM. The CDR3 contains 14 residues. DNA for the CDR3: TGTGCCAGCAGTTTCCAGGGGTTAATGCAGCCCCAGCATTTT. Translated: CASSFQGLMQPQHF.

The chain carries TRBV15 and TRBJ2-3, with TRBD2 matching 9 bases. Trimming cost V 0 bases and J 6 bases; bases outside gene matches: 7. Germline-derived CDR1 and CDR2 are LNHNV and YYDKDF (reference sequence). The CDR3 is made up of 16 amino acids. CDR3 sequence: CATSRDLVAGADTQYF. CDR3 nucleotide sequence: TGTGCCACCAGCAGAGATCTGGTAGCGGGAGCGGATACGCAGTATTTT.

The chain has TRBV28 and TRBJ2-1, with 11 bases matching TRBD2. The CDR3 is 17 residues long. Unmatched junction bases numbered 15, after V lost 7 bases and J lost 7 bases. Looked up from germline, CDR1 is MDHEN and CDR2 is SYDVKM. Here the CDR3 reads CASKWASGRTAVNEQFF. The CDR3 nucleotides are TGTGCCAGCAAGTGGGCTAGCGGGAGGACGGCAGTAAATGAGCAGTTCTTC.

The chain employs TRBV9 and TRBJ2-5; 9 bases agree with TRBD2. V shed 4 bases, J shed 2 bases, and the junction held 6 bases outside the gene matches. Germline lookup yields CDR1 SGDLS and CDR2 YYNGEE. The CDR3 runs to 15 residues. The DNA for the CDR3 is TGTGCCAGCAGCCCGGGACTAGCAACACAAGAGACCCAGTACTTC. Translated: CASSPGLATQETQYF.

The chain joins TRBV16 to TRBJ1-2; D might be TRBD1 (6 bases). This CDR3 comprises 14 residues. Trimming left V 0 bases short and J 4 bases short, with 9 bases between. Germline values: CDR1 KGHSY, CDR2 FQNENV. The CDR3 DNA reads TGTGCCAGCAGCCAATCAAGACAGGCCTATGGCTACACCTTC. The encoded protein is CASSQSRQAYGYTF.

This clone has just one count. This chain connects TRBV5-1 to TRBJ2-2, with D tentatively TRBD2 (6 bases). Per germline, CDR1 SGHRS and CDR2 YFSETQ. V shed 1 base and J shed 4 bases, with 14 bases lying between them. The CDR3 consists of 16 residues. The CDR3 reads CASSLIRGAGTGELFF. CDR3 nucleotides: TGCGCCAGCAGCTTGATTAGGGGAGCGGGCACCGGGGAGCTGTTTTTT. Full variable domain (outside the CDR3, taken from reference TRBV5-1 and TRBJ2-2): KAGVTQTPRYLIKTRGQQVTLSCSPISGHRSVSWYQQTPGQGLQFLFEYFSETQRNKGNFPGRFSGRQFSNSRSEMNVSTLELGDSALYLCASSLIRGAGTGELFFGEGSRLTVL.

This clone has only one observation. The chain combines TRBV7-2 with TRBJ2-1; TRBD1 matches 11 bases. Germline V gene data show CDR1 as SGHTA and CDR2 as FQGNSA. This CDR3 has 15 residues. Trimming at V came to 6 bases and at J to 5 bases, leaving 6 bases not matched to a gene. The DNA of the CDR3 is TGTGCCAGCAGGACGGGACAGGGGGGGCACAATGAGCAGTTCTTC. Translation gives CASRTGQGGHNEQFF.

This clone was counted a few times. The CDR3 nucleotides read TGTGCCAGCAGTAGCGGGAGCCTCTACGAGCAGTACTTC. This encodes CASSSGSLYEQYF. The rearrangement joins TRBV12-3 or TRBV12-4 to TRBJ2-7, with 8 bases matching TRBD2. With 5 bases clipped from V and 3 bases from J, the junction kept 3 bases outside the gene matches. The CDR3 consists of 13 residues.

The CDR3 region has the DNA TGTGCCAGCAGCGTAGAGCGTTACCCCCGTTCTGGGGCCAACGTCCTGACTTTC. Protein product: CASSVERYPRSGANVLTF. The V gene is TRBV9, the J gene TRBJ2-6; D ambiguous. Germline-derived CDR1 and CDR2 are SGDLS and YYNGEE. CDR3 length: 18 residues. V was shortened by 0 bases and J by 1 base, with 14 bases between the two germline ends.

A word on this clone: The same CDR3 can be traced to other DNA sequences in this sample. This sequence joins TRBV7-2 and TRBJ1-3; 7 bases map to TRBD1. After removal of 4 bases from V and 2 bases from J, the junction contained 2 bases not matched to a gene. CDR1 and CDR2 from the germline V gene are SGHTA and FQGNSA. The CDR3 spans 14 residues. The chain's CDR3 is CASSSTGAGNTIYF. The DNA for the CDR3 is TGTGCCAGCAGCTCCACAGGGGCTGGAAACACCATATATTTT.

This chain uses TRBV3-1 (or the pseudogene TRBV3-2) with TRBJ2-1; 7 nucleotides agree with TRBD1. Losses at the gene ends were 0 bases for V and 9 bases for J; bases not matched to a gene: 5. Per germline, CDR1 LGHDT and CDR2 YNNKEL (reference sequence). The CDR3 has 14 amino acids. The CDR3 loop reads CASSQDSGGREQFF. The DNA for the CDR3 is TGTGCCAGCAGCCAAGATTCAGGGGGTCGTGAGCAGTTCTTC.

The chain carries TRBV30 and TRBJ2-1; 13 bases line up with TRBD2. The CDR3 spans 16 residues. J gave up 6 bases and V 3 bases, and 8 bases lay outside the gene matches. Germline CDR1 reads GTSNPN; CDR2 reads SVGIG (reference sequence). This chain's CDR3 is CAWRDTSGREINEQFF. The CDR3 nucleotides read TGTGCCTGGAGGGATACTAGCGGGAGGGAGATCAATGAGCAGTTCTTC.

This clone has only a few counts. The chain recombines TRBV9 with TRBJ2-7; 11 bases match TRBD1. The CDR3 runs 15 residues. Germline CDR1 and CDR2: SGDLS and YYNGEE. V trimming: 3 bases; J trimming: 5 bases; junction bases outside the gene matches: 7. In nucleotides, the CDR3 is TGTGCCAGCAGCGCGGGACGGGACAGGGGGAACGAGCAGTACTTC. Protein: CASSAGRDRGNEQYF.

The gene calls are TRBV7-9 and TRBJ1-5; D possibly corresponds to TRBD1 (6 bases). V was shortened by 9 bases and J by 4 bases, with 19 bases between the two germline ends. The length of the CDR3 is 15 residues. Germline V gene lookup returns CDR1 SEHNR and CDR2 FQNEAQ (reference sequence). CDR3 residues: CASTQGQGKNQPQHF. In DNA, the CDR3 is TGTGCCAGTACCCAGGGGCAAGGTAAAAATCAGCCCCAGCATTTT.

The chain links TRBV5-1 to TRBJ2-1; TRBD1 matches at 9 bases. Germline CDR1 is SGHRS and CDR2 is YFSETQ. V lost 5 bases to trimming and J lost 9 bases; unmatched junction nucleotides: 9. The CDR3 runs to 14 residues. The CDR3 DNA follows: TGCGCCAGCAGAGCGGGACAGGGTCCCGGTGAGCAGTTCTTC. Amino acids: CASRAGQGPGEQFF.